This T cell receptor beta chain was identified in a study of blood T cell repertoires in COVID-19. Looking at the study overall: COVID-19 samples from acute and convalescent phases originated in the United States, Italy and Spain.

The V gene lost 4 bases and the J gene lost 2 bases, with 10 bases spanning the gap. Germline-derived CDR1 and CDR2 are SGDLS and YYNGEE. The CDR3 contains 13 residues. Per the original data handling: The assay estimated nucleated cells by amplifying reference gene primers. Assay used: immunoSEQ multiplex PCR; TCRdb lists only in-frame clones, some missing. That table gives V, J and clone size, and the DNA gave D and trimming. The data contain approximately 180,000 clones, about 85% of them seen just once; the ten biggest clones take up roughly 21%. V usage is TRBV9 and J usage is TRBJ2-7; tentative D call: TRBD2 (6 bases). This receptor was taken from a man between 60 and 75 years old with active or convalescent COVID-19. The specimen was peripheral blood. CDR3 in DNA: TGTGCCAGCAGCCCTAGCGAGGCCTACGAGCAGTACTTC. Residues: CASSPSEAYEQYF.